The TCR beta chain described here comes from a study of cytomegalovirus exposure and HLA in healthy donors. The PCR employed 60 Vbeta primers together with 13 Jbeta primers. Using immunoSEQ multiplex PCR, the repertoire was profiled, and TCRdb retains in-frame clones only, with some absent. The table lists 150,000 to 190,000 clones, roughly 84% of them singletons. Germline CDR1 is SGHRS and CDR2 is YFSETQ. CDR3 size: 12 residues. V lost 1 base, J lost 3 bases, and 3 bases lay in between. The origin of this receptor is a woman under 30 in good health and CMV-seronegative. This chain links TRBV5-1 with TRBJ2-3; D remains ambiguous. Sequencing was performed on PBMCs. CDR3: CASSLRTDTQYF. CDR3 coding DNA: TGCGCCAGCAGCTTGCGGACAGATACGCAGTATTTT.